These T cell receptor beta chains were read from a single sample in a study of Graves' ophthalmopathy and Graves' hyperthyroidism. TCRdb independently ran MiXCR on the multiplex PCR reads; one entry per CDR3 protein. In the table there are roughly 610,000 distinct CDR3 sequences, about a fifth of which are singletons. Input material: peripheral blood. These receptors all come from a woman between 18 and 29 years old with stable Graves' hyperthyroidism. Some clones in this sample may be carry-over from other donors' samples. CDR3s include the opening cysteine and the closing phenylalanine or tryptophan. The order of the fields is J gene, D gene, V gene, clone size, CDR3 protein, CDR3 DNA. The D gene is left open where the match is weak. Size is stated for part of the rows, as once, few or many counts, or as a class when the clone is expanded.

TRBJ1-5 - TRBV2 many CASSSDLQPQHF TGTGCCAGCAGTTCAGACCTGCAACCCCAGCATTTT
TRBJ1-1 TRBD1 TRBV20-1 - CSAIQGAEVAFF TGCAGTGCTATACAGGGGGCGGAGGTAGCTTTCTTT
TRBJ1-4 - TRBV27 many CASSFEFATNEKLFF TGTGCCAGCAGTTTCGAATTTGCAACTAATGAAAAACTGTTTTTT
TRBJ1-2 TRBD1 TRBV28 many CASSFPDRQGYGYTF TGTGCCAGCAGTTTCCCGGATAGACAGGGGTATGGCTACACCTTC
TRBJ1-2 - TRBV30 many CAWSQQGRNYGYTF TGTGCCTGGAGTCAACAGGGACGGAACTATGGCTACACCTTC
TRBJ2-7 TRBD1 TRBV30 many CALDRGLGEQYF TGTGCCTTGGACAGGGGGCTAGGCGAGCAGTACTTC
TRBJ2-3 - TRBV5-4 few CASSSLTRDTQYF TGTGCCAGCAGCTCCCTAACTAGGGATACGCAGTATTTT
TRBJ2-2 - TRBV6-5 - CASSYSWAGWNTGELFF TGTGCCAGCAGTTACTCCTGGGCGGGCTGGAACACCGGGGAGCTGTTTTTT
TRBJ2-5 - TRBV20-1 many CSARGQAETQYF TGCAGTGCTAGGGGGCAAGCCGAGACCCAGTACTTC
TRBJ2-7 - TRBV11-1 - CASSPRDRQVSGEQYF TGTGCCAGCAGCCCCCGAGACCGTCAGGTATCGGGGGAGCAGTACTTC
TRBJ1-2 TRBD1 TRBV6-5 - CASSYLRFDRGHGYTF TGTGCCAGCAGTTACCTAAGATTCGACAGGGGGCATGGCTACACCTTC
TRBJ2-2 TRBD1 TRBV19 few CASSGPGQGVGELFF TGTGCCAGTAGTGGCCCGGGACAGGGGGTCGGGGAGCTGTTTTTT
TRBJ1-2 - TRBV4-2 many CASSQDGVGLNYGYTF TGTGCCAGCAGCCAAGACGGGGTAGGGCTTAACTATGGCTACACCTTC
TRBJ2-7 TRBD2 TRBV20-1 - CSALAPLAGGEQYF TGCAGTGCCTTAGCCCCACTAGCGGGAGGCGAGCAGTACTTC
TRBJ2-5 TRBD2 TRBV19 many CASSIGPWTSGGRQETQYF TGTGCCAGTAGTATAGGCCCCTGGACTAGCGGGGGGCGGCAAGAGACCCAGTACTTC
TRBJ2-2 TRBD1 TRBV11-2 - CASSSRQGAGELFF TGTGCCAGCAGCTCGAGGCAGGGGGCTGGGGAGCTGTTTTTT
TRBJ1-1 - TRBV14 - CASSQGLGSEAFF TGTGCCAGCAGCCAAGGGTTGGGTTCTGAAGCTTTCTTT
TRBJ2-5 - TRBV19 few CATPEGGGETQYF TGTGCCACTCCTGAGGGGGGAGGAGAGACCCAGTACTTC
TRBJ1-5 - TRBV7-2 many CASSLVYGEPQHF TGTGCCAGCAGCTTAGTATACGGGGAGCCCCAGCATTTT
TRBJ2-2 TRBD2 TRBV4-1 - CASKNPRLAGSAGELFF TGCGCCAGCAAAAATCCAAGACTAGCGGGATCAGCCGGGGAGCTGTTTTTT
TRBJ2-2 TRBD2 TRBV6-5 many CASSPPGLAGSGELFF TGTGCCAGCAGCCCTCCGGGACTAGCGGGATCCGGGGAGCTGTTTTTT
TRBJ2-2 - TRBV5-1 many CASSLAVDTGELFF TGCGCCAGCAGCTTGGCCGTCGACACCGGGGAGCTGTTTTTT
TRBJ1-5 - TRBV6-1 - CASSRNEPQHF TGTGCCAGCAGTCGGAACGAGCCCCAGCATTTT
TRBJ2-5 TRBD1 TRBV12-3/TRBV12-4 - CASSLAGTGGQPQETQYF TGTGCCAGCAGTTTAGCCGGGACAGGGGGCCAGCCCCAAGAGACCCAGTACTTC
TRBJ2-2 - TRBV7-2 - CASSPHGNGELFF TGTGCCAGCAGCCCCCACGGGAACGGGGAGCTGTTTTTT
TRBJ1-2 - TRBV12-3/TRBV12-4 - CASSLVLGADGYTF TGTGCCAGCAGTTTAGTTCTGGGGGCGGATGGCTACACCTTC
TRBJ1-3 - TRBV6-5 many CASSYADQTSGNTIYF TGTGCCAGCAGTTACGCGGACCAGACCTCTGGAAACACCATATATTTT
TRBJ1-2 - TRBV29-1 many CSVPDGTSNYGYTF TGCAGCGTTCCCGACGGAACTTCTAACTATGGCTACACCTTC
TRBJ1-5 TRBD1 TRBV6-5 many CASSRTGDRNQPQHF TGTGCCAGCAGCCGGACAGGGGATCGAAATCAGCCCCAGCATTTT
TRBJ1-5 TRBD1 TRBV19 many CASSTLQGAVSNQPQHF TGTGCCAGTAGTACCCTCCAGGGGGCTGTAAGCAATCAGCCCCAGCATTTT
TRBJ2-7 TRBD2 TRBV20-1 many CSAGGLAGARHEQYF TGCAGTGCTGGCGGACTAGCGGGAGCTAGACACGAGCAGTACTTC
TRBJ2-7 - TRBV5-1 - CASSLGQPNLPYEQYF TGCGCCAGCAGCTTGGGACAGCCAAACCTACCCTACGAGCAGTACTTC
TRBJ2-7 TRBD1 TRBV30 many CAWSSDRGAEQYF TGTGCCTGGAGTTCCGACAGGGGGGCCGAGCAGTACTTC
TRBJ2-7 - TRBV10-1 - CASTPGGHKEQYF TGCGCCAGCACACCAGGGGGGCATAAGGAGCAGTACTTC
TRBJ2-7 - TRBV6-4 - CASSQPDKGREQYF TGTGCCAGCAGTCAACCCGACAAGGGCCGCGAGCAGTACTTC
TRBJ2-4 - TRBV28 - CASSESKNIQYF TGTGCCAGCAGCGAGTCCAAAAACATTCAGTACTTC
TRBJ1-2 TRBD1 TRBV28 - CAGSSGTGGYGYTF TGTGCCGGCAGTTCGGGGACAGGGGGCTATGGCTACACCTTC
TRBJ2-7 TRBD2 TRBV13 few CASSLGGGLAGYEQYF TGTGCCAGCAGCTTAGGGGGAGGGCTAGCGGGATACGAGCAGTACTTC
TRBJ2-7 TRBD1 TRBV6-8 many CASSLQGSPYEQYF TGTGCCAGCAGCTTACAGGGGAGCCCCTACGAGCAGTACTTC
TRBJ2-3 TRBD2 TRBV10-2 - CASSEGGGAVDTQYF TGCGCCAGCAGTGAAGGCGGGGGGGCGGTAGATACGCAGTATTTT